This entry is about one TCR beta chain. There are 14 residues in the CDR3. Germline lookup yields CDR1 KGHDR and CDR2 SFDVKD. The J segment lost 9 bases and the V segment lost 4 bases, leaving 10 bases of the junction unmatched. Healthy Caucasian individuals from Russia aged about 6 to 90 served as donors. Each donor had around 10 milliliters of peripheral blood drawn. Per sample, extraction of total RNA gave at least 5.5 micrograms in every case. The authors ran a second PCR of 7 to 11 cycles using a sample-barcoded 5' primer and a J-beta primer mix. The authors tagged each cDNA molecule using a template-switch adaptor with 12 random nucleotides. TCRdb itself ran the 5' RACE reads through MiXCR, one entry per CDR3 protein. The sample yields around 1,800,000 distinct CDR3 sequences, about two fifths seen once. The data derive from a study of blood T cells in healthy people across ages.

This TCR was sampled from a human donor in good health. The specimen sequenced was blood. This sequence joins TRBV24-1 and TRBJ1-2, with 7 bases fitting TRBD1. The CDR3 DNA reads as TGTGCCACCAGTGAACCCGGGACAGCAAGTAGCTACACCTTC. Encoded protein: CATSEPGTASSYTF.